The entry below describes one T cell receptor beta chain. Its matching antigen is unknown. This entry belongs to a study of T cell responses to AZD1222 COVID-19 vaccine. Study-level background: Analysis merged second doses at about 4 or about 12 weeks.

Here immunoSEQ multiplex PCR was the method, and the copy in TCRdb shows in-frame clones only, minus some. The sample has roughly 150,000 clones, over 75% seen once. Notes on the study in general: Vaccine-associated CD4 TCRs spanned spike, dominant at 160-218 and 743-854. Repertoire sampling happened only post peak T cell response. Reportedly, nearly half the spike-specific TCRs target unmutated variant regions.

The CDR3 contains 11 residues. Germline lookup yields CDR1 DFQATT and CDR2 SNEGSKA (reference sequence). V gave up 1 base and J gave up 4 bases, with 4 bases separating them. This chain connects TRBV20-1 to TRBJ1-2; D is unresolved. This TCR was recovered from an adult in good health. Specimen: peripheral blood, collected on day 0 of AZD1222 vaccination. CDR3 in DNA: TGCAGTGCTAGAGCCGGCTATGGCTACACCTTC. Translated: CSARAGYGYTF.